This T cell receptor beta chain was identified in a study of T-cell memory formation after mild COVID-19. General study points: For contracting clones, CD4+ ones sat mainly in CM and EM, CD8+ in EMRA.

TCRdb processed the 5' RACE reads anew with MiXCR; each CDR3 protein has one entry. Among 150,000 to 200,000 distinct CDR3 sequences listed, around a tenth were seen once. CDR1 SEHNR and CDR2 FQNEAQ come from the germline V gene (reference sequence). The CDR3 contains 12 residues. V lost 1 base, J lost 7 bases, and 7 bases lay in between. Regarding this clonotype: Its antigen remains unknown.

This sequence originates from a man aged 18 to 29 who had mild COVID-19 (a few samples of this study predate the infection). Cell type and time point are not known. Sequencing was carried out using PBMCs or a T cell subset sorted from them (not recorded which). The V call is TRBV7-9, the J call TRBJ1-1, with a tentative D call TRBD1 (5 bases). The CDR3 DNA follows: TGTGCCAGCAGCTTAGGACAGAATGAAGCTTTCTTT. It is translated as CASSLGQNEAFF.